Listed here are 19 T cell receptor beta chains from one sample, sequenced in a study of beta chain features in type 1 diabetes listed by TCRdb under 2018. Library preparation was by the immunoSEQ multiplex PCR assay. All of the isolated RNA was reverse transcribed with the High Capacity cDNA Reverse Transcription Kit, so expressed TCRB transcripts were sequenced. TCRdb provides this immuneACCESS table in a form limited to in-frame rearrangements. Some clones are lacking; in checked studies, under half of them reflect an unresolved V gene, and why the rest are absent is not known. A total of fewer than 900,000 clones appear in this sample, 15% to 20% of them only once. 0.02% to 0.025% of the sample belongs to the ten largest clones. The sequenced sample was naive CD4+ T cells from blood. This sample's cell subset or site label indicates: true naive CD4+ T cells. The receptors shown here come from a woman between 18 and 29 years old in good health.

This clone came up a few times. The chain couples TRBV27 to TRBJ1-2, with D perhaps TRBD1 (5 bases). From germline, CDR1 is MNHEY and CDR2 SMNVEV (reference sequence). The ends were cut back, 6 bases at V and 4 bases at J, with 18 bases in the middle. The CDR3 extends over 15 amino acids. The CDR3 loop is CASRGAGHPIYGYTF. In DNA, the CDR3 is TGTGCCAGCAGGGGCGCGGGGCATCCGATCTATGGCTACACCTTC.

The chain combines TRBV4-2 with TRBJ1-1; a weak D match, TRBD1 (6 bases). The CDR3 extends over 14 amino acids. Germline V gene sequence: CDR1 LGHNA, CDR2 YNFKEQ. The V end lost 1 base, the J end lost 5 bases, and 11 bases lay between the germline ends. This CDR3 reads CASSQVGAGTEAFF. For the CDR3, the DNA is TGTGCCAGCAGCCAAGTGGGGGCCGGGACTGAAGCTTTCTTT.

The chain is built from TRBV5-1 and TRBJ2-2; no clear D gene. The CDR3 is made up of 15 amino acids. V was trimmed by 2 bases and J by 6 bases, leaving 14 bases between them. Looked up from germline, CDR1 is SGHRS and CDR2 is YFSETQ. The chain's CDR3 is CASSFSLTFAGELFF. CDR3 in DNA: TGCGCCAGCAGCTTCTCATTGACATTCGCCGGGGAGCTGTTTTTT.

For this clone: The same CDR3 also results from other DNA sequences found in this sample. The rearrangement links TRBV5-8 to TRBJ2-3; 7 nucleotides line up with TRBD1. CDR3 size: 14 residues. V lost 3 bases, J lost 1 base, and 2 bases stayed unmatched. CDR1 is SGHTS, CDR2 YDEGEE, per germline. In DNA form, the CDR3 reads TGTGCCAGCAGCTCAGGACAGGGCACAGATACGCAGTATTTT. This gives the protein CASSSGQGTDTQYF.

This clone was seen only a few times. The rearrangement uses TRBV28 and TRBJ2-7; 9 bases map to TRBD1. Trimming cost V 10 bases and J 0 bases; bases outside gene matches: 7. The germline gives CDR1 MDHEN, CDR2 SYDVKM. The CDR3 runs 14 residues. The CDR3 DNA is TGTGCCACTAGGACAGGGGAACGCTCCTACGAGCAGTACTTC. Protein sequence: CATRTGERSYEQYF.

There are a few counts of this clone. The chain joins TRBV5-1 to TRBJ2-7, with a tentative D call TRBD1 (6 bases). Trimming cost V 4 bases and J 2 bases, with 16 bases left between them. The CDR3 loop spans 15 amino acids. Germline V gene sequence: CDR1 SGHRS, CDR2 YFSETQ. The CDR3 spells CASSPTGTSAYEQYF. The CDR3 DNA sequence: TGCGCCAGCAGCCCAACCGGGACATCCGCCTACGAGCAGTACTTC.

Concerning this clone: One junction end does not reproduce the germline sequence, and a read error may be involved. The rearrangement joins TRBV5-4 to TRBJ2-6; D gene unclear. Germline-derived CDR1 and CDR2 are SGHNT and YYREEE (reference sequence). CDR3 length equals 18 residues. CDR3 amino acids: CASSQEWQTLSGANVLTF. The DNA of the CDR3 is TGCGCCAGCAGCCAAGAGTGGCAGACACTCTCTGGGGCCAACGTCCTGACTTTC.

The rearrangement uses TRBV2 and TRBJ2-3; TRBD2 agrees at 7 bases. The trim removed 6 bases at V and 5 bases at J, leaving 11 bases unmatched. Looked up from germline, CDR1 is SNHLY and CDR2 is FYNNEI. CDR3 length: 15 amino acids. As DNA, the CDR3 is TGTGCCAGCAGCTACAATAGGTTAGCGGGAGATACGCAGTATTTT. Protein: CASSYNRLAGDTQYF.

The rearrangement joins TRBV5-1 to TRBJ2-5; 11 nucleotides line up with TRBD2. V trimming: 4 bases; J trimming: 4 bases; junction bases outside the gene matches: 3. Germline CDR1 reads SGHRS; CDR2 reads YFSETQ. This CDR3 spans 14 amino acids. In DNA, the CDR3 is TGCGCCAGCAGCGTTAGCGGGAGGGCAGAGACCCAGTACTTC. It encodes CASSVSGRAETQYF.

This clone was detected only a few times. V usage is TRBV28 and J usage is TRBJ2-7; D is ambiguous. Germline CDR1 MDHEN, CDR2 SYDVKM. Deletions cut 8 bases from V and 2 bases from J, with 16 bases between. This CDR3 comprises 14 residues. The CDR3 loop reads CASHRLGKAYEQYF. The CDR3 bases are TGTGCCAGCCATAGATTGGGGAAAGCCTACGAGCAGTACTTC.

This clone was observed a handful of times. This chain links TRBV18 with TRBJ2-1; 7 nucleotides align to TRBD2. CDR3 length: 15 residues. Germline CDR1 reads KGHSH; CDR2 reads LQKENI. Trimming took 3 bases from V and 5 from J; bases not matched to a gene: 7. CDR3 sequence (DNA): TGTGCCAGCTCACCGTCTAGCGGTAAGGACAATGAGCAGTTCTTC. Its protein product is CASSPSSGKDNEQFF. Full variable domain (missing parts from reference TRBV18 and TRBJ2-1): NAGVMQNPRHLVRRRGQEARLRCSPMKGHSHVYWYRQLPEEGLKFMVYLQKENIIDESGMPKERFSAEFPKEGPSILRIQQVVRGDSAAYFCASSPSSGKDNEQFFGPGTRLTVL.

The rearrangement joins TRBV10-2 to TRBJ2-3; 9 nucleotides agree with TRBD2. Germline values: CDR1 WSHSY, CDR2 SAAADI. The CDR3 is made up of 14 amino acids. Germline trimming cut 7 bases from V and 1 base from J; bases unmatched to any gene: 3. CDR3: CASIGGRGTDTQYF. The CDR3 DNA reads TGCGCCAGCATTGGCGGGAGGGGCACAGATACGCAGTATTTT.

The V call is TRBV28, the J call TRBJ2-7, with a possible D match to TRBD1 (6 bases). Trimming pared 1 base from V and 9 bases from J, leaving 19 bases between. The CDR3 runs to 15 residues. Germline assignment: CDR1 MDHEN and CDR2 SYDVKM. The CDR3 here is CASSLSGTSHRGQYF. The CDR3 DNA reads as TGTGCCAGCAGTTTATCCGGGACATCCCACCGAGGGCAGTACTTC.

The chain uses TRBV2 and TRBJ2-7; TRBD1 aligns across 8 bases. This CDR3 has 14 residues. Per the germline V gene, CDR1 is SNHLY and CDR2 is FYNNEI. V dropped 3 bases and J dropped 9; count of bases not matched to a gene: 10. The CDR3 protein is CASSDSGTGWMQYF. The CDR3, as DNA: TGTGCCAGCAGTGATTCGGGGACAGGCTGGATGCAGTACTTC.

V is TRBV15 and J is TRBJ2-7, with no clear D. This CDR3 has 18 residues. CDR1 and CDR2 from the germline V gene are LNHNV and YYDKDF (reference sequence). Trimming removed 0 bases from V and 2 bases from J, with 20 bases in between. CDR3: CATSRDQRPNVGPYEQYF. CDR3 bases: TGTGCCACCAGCAGAGATCAGCGCCCCAACGTGGGTCCCTACGAGCAGTACTTC.

This clone was observed a few times. The same CDR3 is also encoded by other DNA sequences in this sample. The chain carries TRBV5-1 and TRBJ1-1; D is ambiguous. Trimming cost V 1 base and J 1 base, with 5 bases left between them. CDR1 and CDR2 (germline): SGHRS, YFSETQ. CDR3 length: 13 amino acids. DNA of the CDR3: TGCGCCAGCAGCTTGAGGGAGAACACTGAAGCTTTCTTT. It yields the protein CASSLRENTEAFF.

This clone was counted a few times. The chain carries TRBV27 and TRBJ2-5; D not certain. The V gene lost 5 bases and the J gene lost 1 base, with 14 bases spanning the gap. The CDR3 totals 15 residues. CDR1 and CDR2 (germline): MNHEY, SMNVEV (reference sequence). This CDR3 reads CASSTNRLSQETQYF. In nucleotides, the CDR3 is TGTGCCAGCAGTACAAATCGACTTTCCCAAGAGACCCAGTACTTC.

In its sample, this clone was seen a few times. The V and J genes are TRBV18 and TRBJ1-1; unclear D gene. The CDR3 spans 15 residues. Trimming removed 4 bases at V and 2 bases at J, with 14 bases between. The germline V gene has CDR1 KGHSH and CDR2 LQKENI. The CDR3, as DNA: TGTGCCAGCTCACGCACCGTAGAGCTTAACACTGAAGCTTTCTTT. It yields the protein CASSRTVELNTEAFF. Full variable domain (missing parts from reference TRBV18 and TRBJ1-1): NAGVMQNPRHLVRRRGQEARLRCSPMKGHSHVYWYRQLPEEGLKFMVYLQKENIIDESGMPKERFSAEFPKEGPSILRIQQVVRGDSAAYFCASSRTVELNTEAFFGQGTRLTVV.

The rearrangement joins TRBV27 to TRBJ2-3, with TRBD2 matching 7 bases. Unmatched junction bases numbered 3, after V lost 3 bases and J lost 0 bases. The germline V gene encodes CDR1 MNHEY and CDR2 SMNVEV (reference sequence). This CDR3 region has 15 residues. CDR3 protein: CASSFGSGSTDTQYF. The CDR3 coding sequence is TGTGCCAGCAGTTTCGGTAGCGGGAGCACAGATACGCAGTATTTT.